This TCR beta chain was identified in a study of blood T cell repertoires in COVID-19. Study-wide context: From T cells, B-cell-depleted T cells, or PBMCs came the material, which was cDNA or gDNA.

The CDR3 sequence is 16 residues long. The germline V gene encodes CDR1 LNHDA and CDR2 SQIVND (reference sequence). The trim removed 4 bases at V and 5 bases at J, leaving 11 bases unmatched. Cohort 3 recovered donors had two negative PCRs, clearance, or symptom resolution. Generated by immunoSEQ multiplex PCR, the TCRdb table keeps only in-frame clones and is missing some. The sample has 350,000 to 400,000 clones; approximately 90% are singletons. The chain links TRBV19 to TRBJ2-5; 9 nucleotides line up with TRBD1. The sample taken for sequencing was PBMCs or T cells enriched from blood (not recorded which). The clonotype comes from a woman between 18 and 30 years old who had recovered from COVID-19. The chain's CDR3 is CASSTLLTDRGETQYF. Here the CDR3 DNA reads TGTGCCAGTAGTACCCTCTTAACCGACAGGGGGGAGACCCAGTACTTC.